The source of this T cell receptor (beta chain) is a study of T cell responses to AZD1222 COVID-19 vaccine. The method was immunoSEQ multiplex PCR; TCRdb's version includes in-frame clones alone and lacks a portion of them. The data contain approximately 140,000 clones, 80% to 95% of them singletons. CDR3 length: 15 residues. Trimming cost V 0 bases and J 5 bases, with 11 bases left between them. Germline loops: CDR1 LNHNV, CDR2 YYDKDF (reference sequence). This specimen was peripheral blood, taken 28 days after the second AZD1222 dose. V and J are TRBV15 and TRBJ1-5; possibly TRBD1 for D (5 bases). This receptor was taken from an adult who received the AZD1222 COVID-19 vaccine. CDR3 amino acids: CATSRDQGTYQPQHF. The CDR3 region has the DNA TGTGCCACCAGCAGAGATCAGGGCACGTATCAGCCCCAGCATTTT.